This T cell receptor (beta chain) was sequenced in a study of T-cell memory formation after mild COVID-19. Study-level information: For the most part, TCR clusters were specific to one donor.

Germline V gives CDR1 MNHEY, CDR2 SVGAGI. The CDR3 contains 18 residues. V was pared by 2 bases and J by 0 bases, with 19 bases between. TCRdb re-called the 5' RACE reads through MiXCR, storing one row per CDR3 protein. This sample has 85,000 to 120,000 distinct CDR3 sequences; about a sixth occur once, and the top ten carry 25% to 30%. The specimen sequenced was PBMCs or a T cell subset sorted from them (not recorded which). The receptor's source is an adult woman who had mild COVID-19 (a few samples of this study predate the infection). Cell type and time point are not known. The chain combines TRBV6-5 with TRBJ1-1, with D possibly matching TRBD1 (6 bases). The CDR3, as DNA: TGTGCCAGCAGTTACGTAAAAGGACAGATTGGTATGAACACTGAAGCTTTCTTT. The encoded protein is CASSYVKGQIGMNTEAFF.